The entry that follows covers one T cell receptor beta chain sequence. Its specificity is unknown. This sample was included in a study of T-cell memory formation after mild COVID-19. Study summary: TCR clusters were mostly donor specific. The study, taken as a whole, reports: Second-wave clones that peaked on day 37 lacked confirmed SARS-CoV-2 specificity.

Germline V gives CDR1 MGHRA, CDR2 YSYEKL. Trimming removed 0 bases at V and 5 bases at J, with 13 bases between. This CDR3 contains 16 residues. 5'RACE with constant-segment primers built TCRalpha and TCRbeta cDNA libraries with UMIs. TCRdb recomputed calls from the 5' RACE reads with MiXCR, one row per CDR3 protein. This table holds roughly 620,000 distinct CDR3 sequences, approximately 19% found once. The sequence derives from an adult woman who had mild COVID-19 (a few samples of this study predate the infection). Cell type and time point are not known. The V and J genes are TRBV4-1 and TRBJ1-4; D gene unclear. Sequenced material: PBMCs or a T cell subset sorted from them (not recorded which). The DNA of the CDR3 is TGCGCCAGCAGCCAAGATGACGGCAGCGAAAATGAAAAACTGTTTTTT. It encodes CASSQDDGSENEKLFF.